The 15 T cell receptor beta chains below all came from one sample that was sequenced in a study of cytomegalovirus exposure and HLA in healthy donors. In the PCR, 60 Vbeta and 13 Jbeta primers were used. Assay used: immunoSEQ multiplex PCR; TCRdb lists only in-frame clones, some missing. Among 150,000 to 160,000 clones listed, 70% to 85% were seen once. The material sequenced was PBMCs. The receptors originated from a man aged 25-45 years in good health and CMV-seronegative.

The rearrangement links TRBV4-2 to TRBJ1-1; TRBD1 aligns across 8 bases. Germline CDR1 LGHNA, CDR2 YNFKEQ. V gave up 1 base and J gave up 1 base; unmatched junction bases: 2. This CDR3 region has 15 residues. DNA of the CDR3: TGTGCCAGCAGCCAAGCCGGGACAGGGAACACTGAAGCTTTCTTT. The encoded protein is CASSQAGTGNTEAFF.

This clone was recorded a few times. The rearrangement links TRBV10-3 to TRBJ2-2, with 8 bases identical to TRBD1. The CDR3 spans 15 residues. With V trimmed by 6 bases and J by 3 bases, 6 bases remained unmatched. Germline values: CDR1 ENHRY, CDR2 SYGVKD. The CDR3 loop is CAIRETGADTGELFF. The CDR3 DNA is TGTGCCATCAGGGAGACAGGGGCGGACACCGGGGAGCTGTTTTTT.

As to this clone: One end of the junction is discordant with germline, which a read error may explain. V is TRBV4-3 and J is TRBJ1-2; a possible D gene is TRBD1 (5 bases). There are 16 residues in the CDR3. Germline V CDR1 and CDR2: LGHNA, YSLEER. CDR3 sequence reads: CASSQVGGIPNYGYPF. The CDR3 nucleotides are TGCGCCAGCAGCCAAGTCGGGGGAATACCTAACTATGGCTACCCCTTC.

In this sample, this clone turned up once. The gene calls are TRBV6-1 and TRBJ2-1; a possible D gene is TRBD1 (5 bases). Trimming removed 2 bases from V and 0 bases from J, with 14 bases in between. Germline CDR1 MNHNS, CDR2 SASEGT. CDR3 length equals 17 residues. The CDR3 reads CASSEQRGGGSYNEQFF. The CDR3 region has the DNA TGTGCCAGCAGTGAACAAAGGGGTGGTGGCTCCTACAATGAGCAGTTCTTC.

In this sample, this clone turned up once. The genes are TRBV6-5 and TRBJ2-2; the match to TRBD2 covers 8 bases. The V gene end was trimmed by 4 bases and the J gene end by 5 bases; junction bases not matched to a gene: 3. Germline values: CDR1 MNHEY, CDR2 SVGAGI. The CDR3 extends over 14 amino acids. The CDR3: CASSLGLVTGELFF. The DNA for the CDR3 is TGTGCCAGCAGTTTGGGACTAGTGACCGGGGAGCTGTTTTTT.

This clone was found a few times. The rearrangement uses TRBV5-1 and TRBJ2-5; D not resolved. Trimming shortened V by 0 bases and J by 5 bases, and 8 bases separated the two germline ends. The CDR3 spans 13 residues. Germline values: CDR1 SGHRS, CDR2 YFSETQ. CDR3 region: CASSLDSGETQYF. The CDR3 nucleotides read TGCGCCAGCAGCTTGGACAGTGGGGAGACCCAGTACTTC.

The rearrangement uses TRBV15 and TRBJ1-1; 7 bases line up with TRBD1. The junction had 8 bases not matched to a gene; V was cut back by 2 bases and J by 5 bases. The CDR3 runs to 15 residues. The germline V gene has CDR1 LNHNV and CDR2 YYDKDF (reference sequence). The CDR3 sequence: CATSRPAQGPTEAFF. The CDR3 nucleotides read TGTGCCACCAGCAGACCCGCACAGGGGCCTACTGAAGCTTTCTTT.

This rearrangement joins TRBV27 to TRBJ1-2, with D unresolved. V dropped 2 bases and J dropped 8 bases, with 18 bases sitting between them. This CDR3 has 15 residues. Germline CDR1 and CDR2: MNHEY and SMNVEV (reference sequence). The CDR3: CASSLIPTTGRGYTF. For the CDR3, the DNA is TGTGCCAGCAGTTTAATCCCGACGACCGGGAGGGGCTACACCTTC.

This clone has just a few counts. The genes are TRBV7-6 and TRBJ2-1; possibly TRBD2 for D (6 bases). V was pared by 5 bases and J by 8 bases, with 19 bases between. The CDR3 contains 15 residues. Per the germline V gene, CDR1 is SGHVS and CDR2 is FNYEAQ. In nucleotides, the CDR3 is TGTGCCAGCAGCCGCCCGGGTAGCGGTATCCATGAGCAGTTCTTC. Its protein product is CASSRPGSGIHEQFF.

Turning to this clone: The junction does not match germline at one end; this may be a read error. The chain joins TRBV15 to TRBJ1-6; weak D call: TRBD1 (6 bases). The CDR3 is 14 residues long. Germline V gene lookup returns CDR1 LNHNV and CDR2 YYDKDF (reference sequence). CDR3 protein: CATSRDPQGKPLNF. The DNA for the CDR3 is TGTGCCACCAGCAGAGATCCACAGGGTAAACCCCTCAACTTT.

The chain has TRBV7-2 and TRBJ1-2, with unresolved D. Trimming removed 5 bases at V and 0 bases at J, with 19 bases between. Germline V gene lookup returns CDR1 SGHTA and CDR2 FQGNSA. This CDR3 contains 17 residues. The CDR3, as DNA: TGTGCCAGCAGCCTAACAGCTACCTTAACCTCTAACTATGGCTACACCTTC. It codes for CASSLTATLTSNYGYTF.

In its sample, this clone was seen a few times. This rearrangement joins TRBV4-2 to TRBJ2-3, with 11 bases matching TRBD1. The CDR3 sequence is 18 residues long. J was trimmed by 3 bases and V by 1 base; bases with no gene match: 9. Germline V CDR1 and CDR2: LGHNA, YNFKEQ. The CDR3 bases are TGTGCCAGCAGCCAAGTTCGAGGACAGGGGGCGGGAACAGATACGCAGTATTTT. Amino acid sequence: CASSQVRGQGAGTDTQYF.

As for this clone: One end of the junction does not line up with germline, which may come from a read error. The chain employs TRBV25-1 and TRBJ1-2; 9 bases match TRBD1. CDR3 size: 15 residues. Per the germline V gene, CDR1 is MGHDK and CDR2 is SYGVNS. The CDR3 region has the DNA TGTGCCAGCAGTGGCCAGAGGACAGGGGTTAATGGCTACCCCTTC. Translating gives CASSGQRTGVNGYPF.

The V and J genes are TRBV6-1 and TRBJ2-7; TRBD1 matches 8 bases. The CDR3 contains 13 residues. Germline trimming cut 7 bases from V and 1 base from J; bases unmatched to any gene: 3. Germline V CDR1 and CDR2: MNHNS, SASEGT. The CDR3: CASTRQGSYEQYF. The DNA of the CDR3 is TGTGCCAGCACTAGACAGGGGTCCTACGAGCAGTACTTC.

The genes are TRBV6-1 and TRBJ1-1; D gene uncertain. The CDR3 is made up of 10 amino acids. The V and J ends lost 4 bases and 7 bases respectively, with 4 bases between them. In germline, CDR1 is MNHNS, CDR2 SASEGT. The DNA for the CDR3 is TGTGCCAGCAGTGGGCATGAAGCTTTCTTT. Translating gives CASSGHEAFF.